Below, 11 T cell receptor beta chains from the same sample are listed, as sequenced in a study of T cell changes during pregnancy in multiple sclerosis. Profiled with immunoSEQ multiplex PCR; TCRdb holds only in-frame clones, not every one. Of around 63,000 clones listed, 90% to 95% are singletons. Sequencing used peripheral blood, obtained after pregnancy. The receptors were sampled from a female donor in good health, enrolled as a control in a pregnancy study.

The chain carries TRBV4-1 and TRBJ1-2, with 7 positions matching TRBD1. The trim removed 0 bases at V and 7 bases at J, leaving 8 bases unmatched. Germline V gene sequence: CDR1 MGHRA, CDR2 YSYEKL. This CDR3 spans 15 amino acids. The CDR3 here is CASSQDQRAGGGYTF. CDR3 sequence (DNA): TGCGCCAGCAGCCAAGATCAACGGGCAGGGGGTGGCTACACCTTC.

V is TRBV6-6 and J is TRBJ2-7; tentative D call: TRBD2 (6 bases). Germline CDR1 reads MNHNY; CDR2 reads SVGAGI (reference sequence). This CDR3 has 14 amino acids. V was shortened by 0 bases and J by 6 bases, with 12 bases between the two germline ends. CDR3 nucleotides: TGTGCCAGCAGTTACTCGCTAACCGGGAGCGAGCAGTACTTC. Translation: CASSYSLTGSEQYF.

This chain uses TRBV7-8 with TRBJ1-5; 9 bases line up with TRBD1. J was trimmed by 6 bases and V by 0 bases; bases with no gene match: 9. CDR3 length equals 17 residues. Germline V CDR1 and CDR2: SGHVS, FQNEAQ. CDR3 bases: TGTGCCAGCAGCTTAGCTCCGGGACAGGGCAATGTTCAGCCCCAGCATTTT. Amino acids: CASSLAPGQGNVQPQHF.

This clone was observed a handful of times. This chain joins TRBV6-4 and TRBJ2-4; 7 bases are shared with TRBD2. V shed 4 bases and J 0 bases; nucleotides not matched to a gene: 6. Germline values: CDR1 MRHNA, CDR2 SNTAGT. This CDR3 is 16 amino acids long. The CDR3: CASSVSAGEAKNIQYF. Written as DNA, the CDR3 is TGTGCCAGCAGTGTTTCGGCGGGGGAAGCCAAAAACATTCAGTACTTC.

This chain connects TRBV4-3 to TRBJ1-2; TRBD1 agrees at 12 bases. V dropped 0 bases and J dropped 4; count of bases not matched to a gene: 6. This CDR3 spans 17 amino acids. Germline CDR1 reads LGHNA; CDR2 reads YSLEER. The CDR3 protein is CASSQEWGGQGAYGYTF. Here the CDR3 DNA reads TGCGCCAGCAGCCAAGAGTGGGGGGGACAGGGGGCCTATGGCTACACCTTC.

The rearrangement joins TRBV14 to TRBJ1-1; possibly TRBD1 for D (6 bases). Germline loops: CDR1 SGHDN, CDR2 FVKESK. CDR3 length: 15 residues. V dropped 4 bases and J dropped 0 bases, with 12 bases sitting between them. The CDR3 region has the DNA TGTGCCAGCAGCCCCGGGGGGCCTATGAACACTGAAGCTTTCTTT. Protein: CASSPGGPMNTEAFF.

The J gene is TRBJ2-7, the V gene TRBV19, with 7 bases aligning to TRBD1. The CDR3 runs to 18 residues. CDR1 and CDR2 (germline): LNHDA, SQIVND (reference sequence). V shed 5 bases and J 2 bases; nucleotides not matched to a gene: 18. CDR3 amino acids: CASSPSYTTGASAYEQYF. CDR3 coding DNA: TGTGCCAGTAGTCCTTCGTACACTACAGGGGCCTCGGCCTACGAGCAGTACTTC.

The rearrangement links TRBV19 to TRBJ2-3; 7 bases align to TRBD1. This CDR3 has 15 residues. Germline V gene lookup returns CDR1 LNHDA and CDR2 SQIVND (reference sequence). The trim removed 10 bases at V and 4 bases at J, leaving 14 bases unmatched. DNA for the CDR3: TGTGCCACCAGAGTGGGGCTGAGGGGGCCAGATACGCAGTATTTT. This translates into CATRVGLRGPDTQYF.

CDR3 amino acids: CASVWTSGTYEQYF. Written as DNA, the CDR3 is TGTGCCAGCGTTTGGACTAGCGGGACCTACGAGCAGTACTTC. The V and J genes are TRBV6-1 and TRBJ2-7; 12 positions agree with TRBD2. The germline V gene has CDR1 MNHNS and CDR2 SASEGT. The CDR3 totals 14 residues. Losses at the gene ends were 8 bases for V and 2 bases for J; bases not matched to a gene: 4.

A few counts support this clone. The V gene is TRBV7-8, the J gene TRBJ1-1, with D perhaps matching TRBD1 (5 bases). The CDR3 covers 15 residues. V was cut by 5 bases and J by 11 bases, with 24 bases left in between. Germline V gene sequence: CDR1 SGHVS, CDR2 FQNEAQ. The CDR3 region is CASSAGGTTTGAAFF. In nucleotides, the CDR3 is TGTGCCAGCAGCGCAGGTGGGACTACTACGGGCGCCGCTTTCTTT.

The chain employs TRBV19 and TRBJ1-2; D possibly corresponds to TRBD1 (5 bases). From germline, CDR1 is LNHDA and CDR2 SQIVND (reference sequence). The CDR3 contains 15 residues. V was trimmed by 4 bases and J by 4 bases, leaving 16 bases between them. The CDR3 protein is CASSSGTPEVYGYTF. CDR3 in DNA: TGTGCCAGTAGTAGCGGGACCCCCGAGGTCTATGGCTACACCTTC. The variable domain in full, with the rest retrieved from reference TRBV19 and TRBJ1-2, is DGGITQSPKYLFRKEGQNVTLSCEQNLNHDAMYWYRQDPGQGLRLIYYSQIVNDFQKGDIAEGYSVSREKKESFPLTVTSAQKNPTAFYLCASSSGTPEVYGYTFGSGTRLTVV.